This entry features one T cell receptor beta chain sequence. This specimen belongs to a study of blood T cell repertoires in COVID-19. As for the study in general: Whether acute or convalescent, the COVID-19 samples came from the United States, Italy and Spain.

Exposed participants encountered a COVID-19 case during the 2 weeks preceding study entry. Here immunoSEQ multiplex PCR was the method, and the copy in TCRdb shows in-frame clones only, minus some. The sample consists of approximately 250,000 clones, 91% of them appearing once. CDR1 and CDR2 (germline): SGHTA, FQGNSA. The V and J ends lost 0 bases and 2 bases respectively, with 10 bases between them. The CDR3 consists of 15 residues. This sequence was found in a middle-aged man who had been exposed to COVID-19. The chain joins TRBV7-2 to TRBJ2-5; tentative D call: TRBD2 (6 bases). The sequencing input was PBMCs or T cells enriched from blood (not recorded which). CDR3 sequence (DNA): TGTGCCAGCAGCTTAGCCCTAGCGAATCAAGAGACCCAGTACTTC. This codes for CASSLALANQETQYF.